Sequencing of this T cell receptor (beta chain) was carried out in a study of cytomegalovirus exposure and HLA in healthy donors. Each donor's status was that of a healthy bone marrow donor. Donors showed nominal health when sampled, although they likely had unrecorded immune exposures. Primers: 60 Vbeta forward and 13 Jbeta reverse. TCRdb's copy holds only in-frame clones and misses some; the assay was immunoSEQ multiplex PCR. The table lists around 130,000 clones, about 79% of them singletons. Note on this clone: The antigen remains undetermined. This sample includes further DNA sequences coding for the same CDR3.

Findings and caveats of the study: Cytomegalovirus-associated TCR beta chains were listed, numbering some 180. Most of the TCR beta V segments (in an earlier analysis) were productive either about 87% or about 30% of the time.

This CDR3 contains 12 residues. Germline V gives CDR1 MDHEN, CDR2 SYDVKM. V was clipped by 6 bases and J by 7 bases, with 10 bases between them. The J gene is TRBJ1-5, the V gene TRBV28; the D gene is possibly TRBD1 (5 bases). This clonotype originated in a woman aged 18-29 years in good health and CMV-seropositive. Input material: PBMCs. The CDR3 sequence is CASSFRGQPQHF. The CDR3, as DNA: TGTGCCAGCAGCTTCCGGGGGCAGCCCCAGCATTTT. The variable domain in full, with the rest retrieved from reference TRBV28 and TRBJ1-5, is DVKVTQSSRYLVKRTGEKVFLECVQDMDHENMFWYRQDPGLGLRLIYFSYDVKMKEKGDIPEGYSVSREKKERFSLILESASTNQTSMYLCASSFRGQPQHFGDGTRLSIL.